This T cell receptor beta chain was captured by sequencing in a study of blood T cell repertoires in COVID-19. Unmatched junction bases numbered 12, after V lost 4 bases and J lost 7 bases. The germline V gene has CDR1 LNHDA and CDR2 SQIVND (reference sequence). This CDR3 is built from 16 residues. Produced via immunoSEQ multiplex PCR; TCRdb's table is partial and in-frame only. The data contain 310,000 or so clones, 90% to 95% of them singletons. Seattle's enrolled individuals joined amid active infection and were then monitored longitudinally. The source material was peripheral blood. The chain couples TRBV19 to TRBJ2-2; 7 positions match TRBD2. The sequence was obtained from a woman aged 25 to 39 with COVID-19, enrolled during active disease. CDR3 nucleotide sequence: TGTGCCAGTAGTAGTGGGGTAGCGGGTCCCTTCGGGGAGCTGTTTTTT. It encodes CASSSGVAGPFGELFF.